This TCR beta chain was found in a study of graft-versus-host responses after intestinal transplantation. Study background: Anti-thymocyte globulin induction, then tacrolimus and steroids for around 3 years, went to all recipients.

Assay: immunoSEQ multiplex PCR; the TCRdb copy retains only in-frame clones and omits some. This sample has 8,000 to 11,000 clones; about 31% occur once, and the top ten carry 5.3%. There were approximately 200,000 CFSE-labeled responder cells plated together with approximately 200,000 irradiated, violet-dye-labeled stimulator cells. The sequence was collected from a human patient who was an organ donor for intestinal transplantation. Source: alloreactive CD4+ T cells from a mixed lymphocyte reaction culture, taken before transplantation. Stated subset: CFSE-low proliferating T cells sorted from roughly six-day pre-transplant mixed lymphocyte reaction (GvH or HvG direction).

The CDR3 spells CASSEDRNYGYTF. The CDR3 nucleotides read TGTGCCAGCAGTGAAGACAGAAACTATGGCTACACCTTC. V usage is TRBV6-1 and J usage is TRBJ1-2; D not resolved. The CDR3 sequence is 13 residues long. Germline lookup yields CDR1 MNHNS and CDR2 SASEGT. Trimming removed 1 base from V and 2 bases from J, with 5 bases in between.